This passage covers 10 T cell receptor beta chains from one sample sequenced in a study of cytomegalovirus exposure and HLA in healthy donors. PCR primers comprised 60 Vbeta and 13 Jbeta primers. The table came from immunoSEQ multiplex PCR; TCRdb's copy has only in-frame clones and leaves some out. The sample records roughly 200,000 clones, approximately 85% being singletons. Sequencing was carried out using PBMCs. The receptors were sampled from a woman aged 50 to 60 in good health and CMV-seronegative.

The V call is TRBV6-1, the J call TRBJ1-3; a possible D gene is TRBD1 (6 bases). The ends were cut back, 8 bases at V and 0 bases at J, with 14 bases in the middle. Germline-derived CDR1 and CDR2 are MNHNS and SASEGT. This CDR3 comprises 15 residues. CDR3 nucleotides: TGTGCCAGCGAAAGACAGGACCTCTCTGGAAACACCATATATTTT. The encoded protein is CASERQDLSGNTIYF.

This clone came up once. The rearrangement uses TRBV18 and TRBJ2-2, with 7 bases identical to TRBD1. Per the germline V gene, CDR1 is KGHSH and CDR2 is LQKENI. Trimming took 0 bases from V and 4 from J; bases not matched to a gene: 5. CDR3 length: 16 amino acids. The CDR3 sequence: CASSPPGTEGTGELFF. The CDR3 bases are TGTGCCAGCTCACCACCCGGGACAGAGGGCACCGGGGAGCTGTTTTTT. Complete variable domain (other parts from reference TRBV18 and TRBJ2-2): NAGVMQNPRHLVRRRGQEARLRCSPMKGHSHVYWYRQLPEEGLKFMVYLQKENIIDESGMPKERFSAEFPKEGPSILRIQQVVRGDSAAYFCASSPPGTEGTGELFFGEGSRLTVL.

The chain joins TRBV7-2 to TRBJ2-7; possible D gene TRBD2, 6 bases. Trimming removed 5 bases at V and 1 base at J, with 18 bases between. Germline V lookup: CDR1 SGHTA, CDR2 FQGNSA. This CDR3 has 16 residues. The chain's CDR3 is CASSQQWDSFSYEQYF. CDR3 in DNA: TGTGCCAGCAGCCAACAATGGGACTCCTTTTCCTACGAGCAGTACTTC. The full variable domain, in which reference TRBV7-2 and TRBJ2-7 provide the parts outside the CDR3, is GAGVSQSPSNKVTEKGKDVELRCDPISGHTALYWYRQSLGQGLEFLIYFQGNSAPDKSGLPSDRFSAERTGGSVSTLTIQRTQQEDSAVYLCASSQQWDSFSYEQYFGPGTRLTVT.

The chain recombines TRBV5-5 with TRBJ2-7, with 9 bases lining up with TRBD2. Germline assignment: CDR1 SGHKS and CDR2 YYEKEE (reference sequence). There are 15 residues in the CDR3. V lost 0 bases to trimming and J lost 5 bases; unmatched junction nucleotides: 6. CDR3 DNA sequence: TGTGCCAGCAGCTTGGTGTTAGCGGGAGCCAACGAGCAGTACTTC. This sequence encodes CASSLVLAGANEQYF.

The chain recombines TRBV19 with TRBJ1-2; a possible D gene is TRBD1 (5 bases). CDR3 size: 14 residues. Trimming took 6 bases from V and 8 from J, leaving 19 bases between them. Germline V lookup: CDR1 LNHDA, CDR2 SQIVND (reference sequence). This chain's CDR3 is CASSLDQGRWGYTF. CDR3 nucleotide sequence: TGTGCCAGTAGCCTCGACCAGGGAAGGTGGGGCTACACCTTC.

This clone came up a few times. The rearrangement joins TRBV6-5 to TRBJ2-5; TRBD1 matches at 12 bases. Near its end, the DNA agrees better with TRBJ2-7, so the J call may be wrong. The CDR3 sequence is 14 residues long. Germline V gene lookup returns CDR1 MNHEY and CDR2 SVGAGI. The CDR3 region has the DNA TGTGCCAGCAGCAGGGGACAGGGGGCTTACGAGCAGTACTTC. It yields the protein CASSRGQGAYEQYF.

This chain connects TRBV27 to TRBJ2-1; 11 bases map to TRBD2. Germline assignment: CDR1 MNHEY and CDR2 SMNVEV (reference sequence). The CDR3 runs to 16 residues. V lost 4 bases, J lost 7 bases, and 9 bases stayed unmatched. CDR3 sequence reads: CASSSSGSGRGNEQFF. The CDR3 DNA reads as TGTGCCAGCAGTTCCTCTGGTAGCGGGAGGGGGAATGAGCAGTTCTTC.

The chain links TRBV6-1 to TRBJ2-5, with D possibly TRBD2 on 6 matching bases. Germline CDR1 MNHNS, CDR2 SASEGT. The V and J ends lost 2 bases and 5 bases respectively, with 12 bases between them. This CDR3 has 14 amino acids. For the CDR3, the DNA is TGTGCCAGCAGTGAAAGTAGAGGGAGGGAGACCCAGTACTTC. This encodes CASSESRGRETQYF.

V usage is TRBV6-1 and J usage is TRBJ1-5, with D maybe TRBD1 (5 bases). CDR1 and CDR2 from the germline V gene are MNHNS and SASEGT. V lost 5 bases and J 7 bases, leaving 12 bases between the germline ends. The CDR3 extends over 13 amino acids. The CDR3 DNA reads TGTGCCAGCAGTTTGCAGGGTAACCAGCCCCAGCATTTT. Translating it yields CASSLQGNQPQHF.

V gene TRBV28 combines with J gene TRBJ2-5, with 9 bases fitting TRBD2. The CDR3 runs 15 residues. Germline CDR1 is MDHEN and CDR2 is SYDVKM. V was pared by 6 bases and J by 4 bases, with 9 bases of the junction left unmatched. DNA of the CDR3: TGTGCCAGCAGATTCGGACTAGCGTTAACAGAGACCCAGTACTTC. It is translated as CASRFGLALTETQYF.